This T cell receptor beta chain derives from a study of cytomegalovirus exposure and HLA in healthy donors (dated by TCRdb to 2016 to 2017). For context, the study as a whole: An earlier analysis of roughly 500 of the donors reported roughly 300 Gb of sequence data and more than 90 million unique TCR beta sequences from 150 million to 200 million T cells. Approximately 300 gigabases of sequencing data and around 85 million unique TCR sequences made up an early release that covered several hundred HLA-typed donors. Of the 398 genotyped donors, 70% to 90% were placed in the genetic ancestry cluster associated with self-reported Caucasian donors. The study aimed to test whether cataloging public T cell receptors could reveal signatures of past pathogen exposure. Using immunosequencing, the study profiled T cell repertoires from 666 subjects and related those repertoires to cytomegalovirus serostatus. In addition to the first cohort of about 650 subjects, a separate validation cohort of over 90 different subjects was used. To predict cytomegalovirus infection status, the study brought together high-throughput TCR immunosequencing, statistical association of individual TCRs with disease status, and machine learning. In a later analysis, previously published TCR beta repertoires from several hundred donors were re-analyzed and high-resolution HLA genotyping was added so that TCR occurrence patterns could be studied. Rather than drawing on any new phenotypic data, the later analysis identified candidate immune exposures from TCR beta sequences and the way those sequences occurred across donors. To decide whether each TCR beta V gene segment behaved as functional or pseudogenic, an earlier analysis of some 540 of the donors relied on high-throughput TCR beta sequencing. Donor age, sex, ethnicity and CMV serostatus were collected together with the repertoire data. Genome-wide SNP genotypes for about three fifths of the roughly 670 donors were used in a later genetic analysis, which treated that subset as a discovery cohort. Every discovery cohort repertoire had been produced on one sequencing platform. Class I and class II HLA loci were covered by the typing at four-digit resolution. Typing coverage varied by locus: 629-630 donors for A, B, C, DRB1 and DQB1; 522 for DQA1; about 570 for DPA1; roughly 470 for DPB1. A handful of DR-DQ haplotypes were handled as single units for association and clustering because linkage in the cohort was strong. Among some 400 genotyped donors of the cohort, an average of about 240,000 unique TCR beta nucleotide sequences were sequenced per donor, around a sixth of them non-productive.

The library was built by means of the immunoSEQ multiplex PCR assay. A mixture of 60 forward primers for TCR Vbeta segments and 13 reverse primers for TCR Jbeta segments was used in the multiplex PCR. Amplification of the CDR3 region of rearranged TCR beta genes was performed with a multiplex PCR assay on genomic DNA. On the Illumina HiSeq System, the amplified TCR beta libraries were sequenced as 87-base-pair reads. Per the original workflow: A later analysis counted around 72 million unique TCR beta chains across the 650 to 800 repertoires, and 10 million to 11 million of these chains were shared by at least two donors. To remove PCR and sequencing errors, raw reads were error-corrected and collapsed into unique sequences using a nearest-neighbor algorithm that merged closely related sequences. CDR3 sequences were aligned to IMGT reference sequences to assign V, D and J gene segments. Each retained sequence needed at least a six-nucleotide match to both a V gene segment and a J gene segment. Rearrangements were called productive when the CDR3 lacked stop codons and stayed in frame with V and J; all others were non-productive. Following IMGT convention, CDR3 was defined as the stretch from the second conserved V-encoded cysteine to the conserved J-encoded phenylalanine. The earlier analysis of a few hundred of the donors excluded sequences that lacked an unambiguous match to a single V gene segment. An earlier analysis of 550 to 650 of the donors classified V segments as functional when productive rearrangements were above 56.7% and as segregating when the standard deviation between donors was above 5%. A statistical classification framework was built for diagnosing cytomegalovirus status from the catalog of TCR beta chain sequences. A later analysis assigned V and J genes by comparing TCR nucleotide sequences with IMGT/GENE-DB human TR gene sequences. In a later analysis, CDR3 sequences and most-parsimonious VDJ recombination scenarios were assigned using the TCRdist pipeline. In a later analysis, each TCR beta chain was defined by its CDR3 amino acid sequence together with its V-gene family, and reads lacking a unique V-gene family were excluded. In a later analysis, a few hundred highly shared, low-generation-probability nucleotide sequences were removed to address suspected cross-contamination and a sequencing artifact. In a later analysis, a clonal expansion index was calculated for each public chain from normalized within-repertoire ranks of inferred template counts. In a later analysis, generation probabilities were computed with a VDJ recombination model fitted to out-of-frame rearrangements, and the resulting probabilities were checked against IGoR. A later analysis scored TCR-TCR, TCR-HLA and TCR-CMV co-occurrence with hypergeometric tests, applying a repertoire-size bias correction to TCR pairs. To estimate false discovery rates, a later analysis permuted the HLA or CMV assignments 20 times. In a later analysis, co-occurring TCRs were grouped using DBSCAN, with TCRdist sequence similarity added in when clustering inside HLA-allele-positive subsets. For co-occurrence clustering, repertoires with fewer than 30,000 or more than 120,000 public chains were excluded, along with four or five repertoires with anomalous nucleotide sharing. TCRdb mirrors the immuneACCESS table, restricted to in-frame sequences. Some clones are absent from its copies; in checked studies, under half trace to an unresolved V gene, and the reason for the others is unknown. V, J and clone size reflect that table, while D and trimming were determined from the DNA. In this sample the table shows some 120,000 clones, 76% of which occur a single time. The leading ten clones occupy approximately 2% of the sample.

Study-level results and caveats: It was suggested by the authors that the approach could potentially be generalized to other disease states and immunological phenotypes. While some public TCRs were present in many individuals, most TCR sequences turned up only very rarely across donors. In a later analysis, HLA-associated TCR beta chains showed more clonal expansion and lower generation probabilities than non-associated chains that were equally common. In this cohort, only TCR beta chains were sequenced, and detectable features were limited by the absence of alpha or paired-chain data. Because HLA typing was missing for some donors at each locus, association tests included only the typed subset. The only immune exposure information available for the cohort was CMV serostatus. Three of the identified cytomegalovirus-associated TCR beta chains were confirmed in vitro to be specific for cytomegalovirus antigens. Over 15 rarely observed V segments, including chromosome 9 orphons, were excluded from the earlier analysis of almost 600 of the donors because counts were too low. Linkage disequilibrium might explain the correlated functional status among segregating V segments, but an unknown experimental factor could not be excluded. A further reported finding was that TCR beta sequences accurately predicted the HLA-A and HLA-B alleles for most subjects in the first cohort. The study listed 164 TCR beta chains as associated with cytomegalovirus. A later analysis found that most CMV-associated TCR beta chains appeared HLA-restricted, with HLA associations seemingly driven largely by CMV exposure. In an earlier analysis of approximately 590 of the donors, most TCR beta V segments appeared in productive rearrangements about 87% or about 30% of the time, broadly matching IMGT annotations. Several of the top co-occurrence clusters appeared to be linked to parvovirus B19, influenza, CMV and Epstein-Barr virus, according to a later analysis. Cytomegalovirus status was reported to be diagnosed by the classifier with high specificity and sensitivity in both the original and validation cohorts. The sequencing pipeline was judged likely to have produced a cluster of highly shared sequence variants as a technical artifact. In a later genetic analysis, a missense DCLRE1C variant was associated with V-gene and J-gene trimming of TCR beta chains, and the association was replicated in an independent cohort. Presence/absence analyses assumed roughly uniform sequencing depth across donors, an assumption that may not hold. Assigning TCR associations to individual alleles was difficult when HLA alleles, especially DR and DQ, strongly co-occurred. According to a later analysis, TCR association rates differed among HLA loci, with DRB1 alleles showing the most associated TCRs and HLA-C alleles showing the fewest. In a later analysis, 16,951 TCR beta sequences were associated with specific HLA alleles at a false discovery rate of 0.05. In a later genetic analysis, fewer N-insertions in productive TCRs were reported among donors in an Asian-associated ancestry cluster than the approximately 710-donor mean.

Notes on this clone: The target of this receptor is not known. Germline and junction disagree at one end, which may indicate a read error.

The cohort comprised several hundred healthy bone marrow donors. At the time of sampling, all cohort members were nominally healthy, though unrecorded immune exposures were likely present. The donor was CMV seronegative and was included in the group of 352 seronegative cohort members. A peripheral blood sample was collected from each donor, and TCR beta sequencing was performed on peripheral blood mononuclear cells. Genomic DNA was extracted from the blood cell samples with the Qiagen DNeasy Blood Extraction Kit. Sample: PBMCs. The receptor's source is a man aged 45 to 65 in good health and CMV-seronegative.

CDR3 sequence: CSSSSVDSLNSPLHF. The DNA is TGTTCCAGCAGCTCAGTGGACAGTCTGAATTCACCCCTCCACTTT. The receptor chain draws on TRBV7-9 and TRBJ1-6, with a weak D call of TRBD1 (6 bases match). The germline V gene (reference sequence) specifies SEHNR as CDR1 and FQNEAQ as CDR2. Its CDR3 holds 15 amino acids, cysteine through phenylalanine. Just the 45-base CDR3 DNA is kept, in frame starting at base 1.